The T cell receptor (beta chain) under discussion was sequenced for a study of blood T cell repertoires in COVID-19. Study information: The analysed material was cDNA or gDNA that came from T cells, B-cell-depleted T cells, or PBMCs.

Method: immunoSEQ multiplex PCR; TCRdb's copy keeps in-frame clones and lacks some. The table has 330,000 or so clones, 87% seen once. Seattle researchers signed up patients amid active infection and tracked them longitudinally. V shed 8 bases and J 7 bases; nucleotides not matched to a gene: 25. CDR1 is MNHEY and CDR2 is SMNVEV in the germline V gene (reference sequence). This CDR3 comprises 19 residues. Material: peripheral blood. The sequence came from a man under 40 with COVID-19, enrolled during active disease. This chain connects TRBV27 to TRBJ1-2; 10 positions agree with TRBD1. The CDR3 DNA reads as TGTGCCAGCCCTGAAGGAGAGGGACAGGGGTCCTTTAGTGGGCGTGGCTACACCTTC. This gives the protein CASPEGEGQGSFSGRGYTF.